This TCR beta chain was identified in a study of T cell responses to AZD1222 COVID-19 vaccine. The CDR3 contains 14 residues. V was trimmed by 7 bases and J by 0 bases, leaving 13 bases between them. Germline V lookup: CDR1 MRHNA, CDR2 SNTAGT. This table comes from immunoSEQ multiplex PCR, and its TCRdb copy is limited to in-frame clones, with some not included. This sample yields approximately 190,000 clones, of which roughly 88% are seen a single time; roughly 0.98% belongs to the top ten. The sequences come from peripheral blood, collected on day 0 of AZD1222 vaccination. This sequence was found in an adult in good health. This chain joins TRBV6-4 and TRBJ2-7; D unclear. The CDR3 DNA sequence: TGTGCCAGCACCGAGACGGACGACTCCTACGAGCAGTACTTC. Its protein product is CASTETDDSYEQYF.